These 6 T cell receptor beta chains originate from one sample sequenced in a study of T cell changes during pregnancy in multiple sclerosis. TCRdb keeps only in-frame clones here, not all; method: immunoSEQ multiplex PCR. The data contain about 45,000 clones, around 90% of them singletons. The specimen was CD4+ T cells from peripheral blood mononuclear cells, collected in the third trimester of pregnancy. These receptors were obtained from a female donor with multiple sclerosis, enrolled in a pregnancy study.

The chain links TRBV7-2 to TRBJ1-1; tentatively, D is TRBD1 (6 bases). The CDR3 spans 13 residues. Germline-derived CDR1 and CDR2 are SGHTA and FQGNSA. Trimming cost V 5 bases and J 3 bases, with 10 bases left between them. DNA of the CDR3: TGTGCCAGCAGCCGCGGACAGTACACTGAAGCTTTCTTT. This gives the protein CASSRGQYTEAFF.

V usage is TRBV5-1 and J usage is TRBJ2-1; 8 nucleotides line up with TRBD2. The CDR3 runs 14 residues. V shed 5 bases, J shed 2 bases, and the junction held 3 bases outside the gene matches. The germline gives CDR1 SGHRS, CDR2 YFSETQ. Here the CDR3 reads CASRLAETYNEQFF. Here the CDR3 DNA reads TGCGCCAGCAGACTAGCGGAGACCTACAATGAGCAGTTCTTC.

This chain joins TRBV5-5 and TRBJ2-5; D perhaps matches TRBD2 (5 bases). The CDR3 sequence is 14 residues long. The V gene's germline CDR1 is SGHKS and CDR2 YYEKEE (reference sequence). Trimming took off 0 bases at V and 5 bases at J, with 11 bases between the two ends. The CDR3 coding sequence is TGTGCCAGCAGCTTGGAATCTAGCCGTGAGACCCAGTACTTC. It specifies CASSLESSRETQYF.

The chain joins TRBV7-2 to TRBJ2-3; the match to TRBD2 covers 9 bases. There are 18 residues in the CDR3. V lost 5 bases, J lost 1 base, and 13 bases stayed unmatched. Germline V gene lookup returns CDR1 SGHTA and CDR2 FQGNSA. CDR3 sequence: CASSLGAGGSFRTDTQYF. DNA of the CDR3: TGTGCCAGCAGCCTAGGGGCGGGGGGGTCCTTTCGCACAGATACGCAGTATTTT.

The chain combines TRBV6-5 with TRBJ1-3, with TRBD1 matching over 8 bases. V trimming: 4 bases; J trimming: 0 bases; junction bases outside the gene matches: 5. CDR3 length: 16 amino acids. The germline gives CDR1 MNHEY, CDR2 SVGAGI. The CDR3 region is CASSLGDRISGNTIYF. The CDR3 region has the DNA TGTGCCAGCAGTTTGGGGGACAGGATCTCTGGAAACACCATATATTTT.

J is TRBJ2-1 and V is TRBV28; 10 bases fit TRBD1. V gave up 4 bases and J gave up 10 bases; unmatched junction bases: 16. This CDR3 comprises 17 residues. Germline V gene data show CDR1 as MDHEN and CDR2 as SYDVKM. The CDR3, as DNA: TGTGCCAGCAGTTCGTTAAGTCCCGGGACAGGGGTTGGCGAGCAGTTCTTC. Translated, it gives CASSSLSPGTGVGEQFF.